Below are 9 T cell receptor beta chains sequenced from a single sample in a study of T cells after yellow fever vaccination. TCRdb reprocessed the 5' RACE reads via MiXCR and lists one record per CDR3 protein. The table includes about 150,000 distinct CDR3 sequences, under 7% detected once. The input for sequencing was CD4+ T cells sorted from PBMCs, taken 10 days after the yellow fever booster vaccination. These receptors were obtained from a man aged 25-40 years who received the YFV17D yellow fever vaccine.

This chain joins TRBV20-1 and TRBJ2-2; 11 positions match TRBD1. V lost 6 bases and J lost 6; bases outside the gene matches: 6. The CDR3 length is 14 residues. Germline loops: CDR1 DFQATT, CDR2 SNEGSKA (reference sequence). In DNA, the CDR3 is TGCAGTGCCGGACAGGGGGCGCTTCCCGGGGAGCTGTTTTTT. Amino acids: CSAGQGALPGELFF.

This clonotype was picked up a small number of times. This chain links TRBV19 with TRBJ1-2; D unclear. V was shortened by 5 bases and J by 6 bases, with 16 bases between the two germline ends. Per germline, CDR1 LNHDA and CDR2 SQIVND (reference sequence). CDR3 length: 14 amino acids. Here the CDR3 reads CASSPRTRADGYTF. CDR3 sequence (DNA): TGTGCCAGTAGTCCAAGGACCCGGGCCGATGGCTACACCTTC.

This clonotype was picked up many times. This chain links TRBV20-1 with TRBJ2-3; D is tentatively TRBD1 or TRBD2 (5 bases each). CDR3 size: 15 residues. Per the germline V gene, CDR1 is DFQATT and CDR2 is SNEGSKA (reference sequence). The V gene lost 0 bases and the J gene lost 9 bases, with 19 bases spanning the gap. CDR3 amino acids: CSARDVGRTTRTQYF. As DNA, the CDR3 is TGCAGTGCTAGAGATGTGGGACGGACCACAAGGACGCAGTATTTT.

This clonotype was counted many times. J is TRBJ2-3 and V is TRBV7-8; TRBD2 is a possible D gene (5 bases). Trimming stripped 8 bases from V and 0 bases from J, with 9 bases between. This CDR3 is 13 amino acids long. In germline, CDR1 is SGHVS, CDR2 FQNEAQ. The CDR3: CASGPGSTDTQYF. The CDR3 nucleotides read TGTGCCAGCGGACCGGGGAGCACAGATACGCAGTATTTT.

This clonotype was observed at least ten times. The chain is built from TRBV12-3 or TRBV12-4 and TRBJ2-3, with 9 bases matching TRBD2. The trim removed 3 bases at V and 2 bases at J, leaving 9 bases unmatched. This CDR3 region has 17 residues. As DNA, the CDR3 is TGTGCCAGCAGTTTTAGCGGGAGCCAAACAAACACAGATACGCAGTATTTT. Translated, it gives CASSFSGSQTNTDTQYF.

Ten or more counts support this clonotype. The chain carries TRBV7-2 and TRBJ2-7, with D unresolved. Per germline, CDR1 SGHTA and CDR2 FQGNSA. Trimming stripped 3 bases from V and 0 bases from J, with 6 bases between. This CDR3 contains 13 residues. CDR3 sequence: CASSFSSSYEQYF. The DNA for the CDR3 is TGTGCCAGCAGCTTCTCATCCTCCTACGAGCAGTACTTC.

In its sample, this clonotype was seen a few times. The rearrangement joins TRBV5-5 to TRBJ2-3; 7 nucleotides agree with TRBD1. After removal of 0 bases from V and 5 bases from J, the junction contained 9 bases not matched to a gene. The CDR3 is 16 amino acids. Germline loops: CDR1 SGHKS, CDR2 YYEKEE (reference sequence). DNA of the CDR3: TGTGCCAGCAGCTTGGGAAGGGGGCAAGGAGAAGATACGCAGTATTTT. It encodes CASSLGRGQGEDTQYF.

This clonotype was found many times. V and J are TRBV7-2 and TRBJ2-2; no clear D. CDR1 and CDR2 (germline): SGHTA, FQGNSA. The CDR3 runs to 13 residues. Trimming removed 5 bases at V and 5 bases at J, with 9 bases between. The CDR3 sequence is CASSGRRTGELFF. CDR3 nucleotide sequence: TGTGCCAGCAGCGGTAGGAGAACCGGGGAGCTGTTTTTT.

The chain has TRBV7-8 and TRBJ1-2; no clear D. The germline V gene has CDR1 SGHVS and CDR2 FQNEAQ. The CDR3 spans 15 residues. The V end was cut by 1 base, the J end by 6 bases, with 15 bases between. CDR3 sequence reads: CASSLDSSRLDGYTF. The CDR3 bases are TGTGCCAGCAGCTTAGACAGTAGTCGGCTAGATGGCTACACCTTC.